These 28 T cell receptor beta chains share one sample of origin, sequenced in a study of cytomegalovirus exposure and HLA in healthy donors. The repertoire was sequenced with immunoSEQ multiplex PCR; TCRdb's copy has only in-frame clones and lacks some. The table has some 210,000 clones, roughly 84% seen once. Sequenced: PBMCs. All receptors come from a woman younger than 35 in good health and CMV-seropositive.

The chain employs TRBV14 and TRBJ2-1; TRBD1 might be the D (5 bases). CDR1 and CDR2 from the germline V gene are SGHDN and FVKESK. This CDR3 has 15 residues. V gave up 1 base and J gave up 12 bases, with 19 bases separating them. CDR3 region: CASSQVGQGNLGQFF. The CDR3 bases are TGTGCCAGCAGCCAAGTAGGGCAGGGAAATCTTGGGCAGTTCTTC.

The chain recombines TRBV5-1 with TRBJ2-7; D possibly corresponds to TRBD2 (6 bases). Trimming stripped 4 bases from V and 7 bases from J, with 15 bases between. The germline V gene has CDR1 SGHRS and CDR2 YFSETQ. This CDR3 contains 13 residues. CDR3 in amino acids: CASSLGSLGEQYF. For the CDR3, the DNA is TGCGCCAGCAGCCTCGGGAGTTTGGGAGAGCAGTACTTC.

V and J are TRBV30 and TRBJ1-5; maybe TRBD1 (5 bases). Germline values: CDR1 GTSNPN, CDR2 SVGIG (reference sequence). The CDR3 has 16 amino acids. Trimming removed 0 bases at V and 5 bases at J, with 17 bases between. Written as DNA, the CDR3 is TGTGCCTGGAGTGTACAAAACGGAGGGGCCCATCAGCCCCAGCATTTT. This encodes CAWSVQNGGAHQPQHF.

To note about this clone: This sample also contains other DNA sequences that code for the same CDR3. The chain uses TRBV5-1 and TRBJ1-1; 7 positions match TRBD1. CDR1 is SGHRS, CDR2 YFSETQ, per germline. The CDR3 has 14 amino acids. V was pared by 3 bases and J by 3 bases, with 5 bases of the junction left unmatched. CDR3 bases: TGCGCCAGCAGCTCCGGGACAGCGCACACTGAAGCTTTCTTT. Its protein product is CASSSGTAHTEAFF. The full variable domain, completed using reference TRBV5-1 and TRBJ1-1, is KAGVTQTPRYLIKTRGQQVTLSCSPISGHRSVSWYQQTPGQGLQFLFEYFSETQRNKGNFPGRFSGRQFSNSRSEMNVSTLELGDSALYLCASSSGTAHTEAFFGQGTRLTVV.

The CDR3 DNA sequence: TGTGCCAGCCAACAGGCTTTGAACACTGAAGCTTTCTTT. Amino acids: CASQQALNTEAFF. The J gene is TRBJ1-1, the V gene TRBV18; a possible D gene is TRBD1 (5 bases). This CDR3 has 13 amino acids. Germline CDR1 reads KGHSH; CDR2 reads LQKENI. V was trimmed by 8 bases and J by 0 bases, leaving 10 bases between them.

The chain combines TRBV2 with TRBJ2-7; D is possibly TRBD2 (6 bases). Germline V gene sequence: CDR1 SNHLY, CDR2 FYNNEI. This CDR3 is built from 15 residues. V was clipped by 0 bases and J by 2 bases, with 11 bases between them. The CDR3 region has the DNA TGTGCCAGCAGTGAAGCTATTGGGGGGACCTACGAGCAGTACTTC. This codes for CASSEAIGGTYEQYF.

This clone was detected only once. This chain joins TRBV5-8 and TRBJ1-2; no reliable D call. The CDR3 is 12 residues long. V dropped 2 bases and J dropped 8 bases, with 10 bases sitting between them. The germline CDR1 and CDR2 sequences are SGHTS and YDEGEE. CDR3 sequence (DNA): TGTGCCAGCAGCTTAAATGTACGGGGCTACACCTTC. Translating gives CASSLNVRGYTF.

The chain is built from TRBV19 and TRBJ2-7; D is unclear. V was shortened by 2 bases and J by 2 bases, with 13 bases between the two germline ends. The CDR3 sequence is 15 residues long. In germline, CDR1 is LNHDA, CDR2 SQIVND (reference sequence). This chain's CDR3 is CASSIKRSSPYEQYF. In DNA, the CDR3 is TGTGCCAGTAGTATAAAGAGGTCCTCGCCCTACGAGCAGTACTTC. Full variable domain (outside the CDR3, taken from reference TRBV19 and TRBJ2-7): DGGITQSPKYLFRKEGQNVTLSCEQNLNHDAMYWYRQDPGQGLRLIYYSQIVNDFQKGDIAEGYSVSREKKESFPLTVTSAQKNPTAFYLCASSIKRSSPYEQYFGPGTRLTVT.

CDR3 sequence: CASSVGGGPYEQYF. CDR3 nucleotide sequence: TGTGCCAGCAGCGTAGGAGGGGGCCCATACGAGCAGTACTTC. J is TRBJ2-7 and V is TRBV9; 7 nucleotides align to TRBD1. The CDR3 is 14 residues long. V lost 0 bases, J lost 4 bases, and 4 bases stayed unmatched. Germline CDR1 reads SGDLS; CDR2 reads YYNGEE.

The table lists this clone with a count of one. The CDR3: CASSSFFMRGNQPQHF. Here the CDR3 DNA reads TGTGCCAGCAGTTCCTTCTTTATGAGAGGCAATCAGCCCCAGCATTTT. The chain uses TRBV27 and TRBJ1-5; no clear D gene. Looked up from germline, CDR1 is MNHEY and CDR2 is SMNVEV (reference sequence). Trimming removed 4 bases from V and 2 bases from J, with 15 bases in between. The CDR3 consists of 16 residues.

The rearrangement joins TRBV6-1 to TRBJ2-5; 8 bases align to TRBD1. With 6 bases clipped from V and 1 base from J, the junction kept 7 bases outside the gene matches. The CDR3 runs 15 residues. The germline V gene has CDR1 MNHNS and CDR2 SASEGT. The CDR3 protein is CASRRVRGPQETQYF. The CDR3 coding sequence is TGTGCCAGCAGGAGGGTCAGGGGGCCCCAAGAGACCCAGTACTTC.

The chain employs TRBV29-1 and TRBJ2-1, with 7 bases fitting TRBD2. CDR3 length equals 17 residues. Germline CDR1 is SQVTM and CDR2 is ANQGSEA. Trimming removed 0 bases from V and 0 bases from J; junction bases left unmatched: 8. CDR3 loop: CSVEDRGRGSSYNEQFF. The CDR3 DNA follows: TGCAGCGTTGAAGATAGAGGGCGGGGGAGCTCCTACAATGAGCAGTTCTTC.

The rearrangement uses TRBV2 and TRBJ2-5, with TRBD1 as a possible D gene (7 bases). The CDR3 is made up of 14 amino acids. The V gene lost 6 bases and the J gene lost 5 bases, with 16 bases spanning the gap. CDR1 SNHLY and CDR2 FYNNEI come from the germline V gene. The CDR3 coding sequence is TGTGCCAGCAGAGAAATGACAGGGAGGGAGACCCAGTACTTC. Its protein product is CASREMTGRETQYF.

V usage is TRBV30 and J usage is TRBJ2-1, with D unresolved. Trimming took off 4 bases at V and 10 bases at J, with 11 bases between the two ends. Looked up from germline, CDR1 is GTSNPN and CDR2 is SVGIG (reference sequence). There are 11 residues in the CDR3. Here the CDR3 reads CAWMRMREQFF. Here the CDR3 DNA reads TGTGCCTGGATGCGAATGCGGGAGCAGTTCTTC.

The chain carries TRBV9 and TRBJ1-2; TRBD1 agrees at 8 bases. This CDR3 spans 15 amino acids. Germline V gene sequence: CDR1 SGDLS, CDR2 YYNGEE. V shed 0 bases, J shed 4 bases, and the junction held 5 bases outside the gene matches. CDR3 in amino acids: CASSVGQGASYGYTF. The CDR3 DNA is TGTGCCAGCAGCGTAGGCCAGGGGGCCAGCTATGGCTACACCTTC.

The rearrangement links TRBV9 to TRBJ2-1; 13 bases are a match to TRBD2. V lost 3 bases to trimming and J lost 1 base; unmatched junction nucleotides: 7. There are 18 residues in the CDR3. Germline-derived CDR1 and CDR2 are SGDLS and YYNGEE. CDR3 sequence (DNA): TGTGCCAGCAGCGGGACTAGCGGGGGAGGCGGGTCCTACAATGAGCAGTTCTTC. Its translation is CASSGTSGGGGSYNEQFF.

The chain recombines TRBV11-2 with TRBJ2-7; no clear D gene. The germline V gene has CDR1 SGHAT and CDR2 FQNNGV. The germline V and J ends were trimmed by 1 base and 3 bases, with 7 bases remaining between them. The CDR3 is 13 residues long. CDR3 protein: CASSLGPSYEQYF. The CDR3 region has the DNA TGTGCCAGCAGCTTAGGTCCCAGCTACGAGCAGTACTTC.

V is TRBV19 and J is TRBJ1-2; TRBD1 matches 8 bases. J was trimmed by 2 bases and V by 9 bases; bases with no gene match: 5. The CDR3 totals 13 residues. Per the germline V gene, CDR1 is LNHDA and CDR2 is SQIVND (reference sequence). The CDR3 DNA follows: TGTGCCAGCCACTACAGGGGGAACTATGGCTACACCTTC. Protein sequence: CASHYRGNYGYTF.

This clone was seen a single time. This chain links TRBV6-5 with TRBJ2-3, with 7 bases fitting TRBD1. Germline V gives CDR1 MNHEY, CDR2 SVGAGI. J gave up 2 bases and V 4 bases, and 3 bases lay outside the gene matches. There are 14 residues in the CDR3. The CDR3 bases are TGTGCCAGCAGTTGGACAGGATTCACAGATACGCAGTATTTT. Amino acids: CASSWTGFTDTQYF.

The rearrangement joins TRBV25-1 to TRBJ1-1; D is possibly TRBD1 (5 bases). Trimming shortened V by 0 bases and J by 4 bases, and 15 bases separated the two germline ends. Germline-derived CDR1 and CDR2 are MGHDK and SYGVNS. The CDR3 runs to 16 residues. The CDR3 coding sequence is TGTGCCAGCAGTGAATACGAGCGGGTGGGGGGCACTGAAGCTTTCTTT. Protein: CASSEYERVGGTEAFF.

CDR3 protein: CACSRGQYGYTF. CDR3 in DNA: TGTGCCTGTTCCAGGGGGCAGTATGGCTACACCTTC. The chain has TRBV30 and TRBJ1-2; the match to TRBD1 covers 8 bases. Per germline, CDR1 GTSNPN and CDR2 SVGIG (reference sequence). CDR3 size: 12 residues. With 6 bases clipped from V and 5 bases from J, the junction kept 5 bases outside the gene matches.

J is TRBJ2-6 and V is TRBV4-1, with a tentative D call TRBD2 (5 bases). Germline values: CDR1 MGHRA, CDR2 YSYEKL. V dropped 8 bases and J dropped 2 bases, with 7 bases sitting between them. The CDR3 contains 13 residues. The CDR3 loop reads CASLGAGANVLTF. The CDR3 nucleotides read TGCGCCAGCCTCGGGGCTGGGGCCAACGTCCTGACTTTC.

This clone was detected only once. The chain recombines TRBV28 with TRBJ1-2; 8 positions match TRBD1. The CDR3 is 17 amino acids. The germline CDR1 and CDR2 sequences are MDHEN and SYDVKM. Germline trimming cut 4 bases from V and 5 bases from J; bases unmatched to any gene: 15. The CDR3 DNA is TGTGCCAGCAGTTCCCGACAGGGGATTCCGCTAGGGTATGGCTACACCTTC. Translation gives CASSSRQGIPLGYGYTF.

This clone was observed a handful of times. The V gene is TRBV28, the J gene TRBJ2-7; 11 nucleotides match TRBD1. This CDR3 region has 14 residues. V trimming: 6 bases; J trimming: 6 bases; junction bases outside the gene matches: 7. The germline gives CDR1 MDHEN, CDR2 SYDVKM. The CDR3 loop is CASSRDRGSIEQYF. CDR3 sequence (DNA): TGTGCCAGCAGCCGGGACAGGGGGAGTATCGAGCAGTACTTC.

This clone was detected a few times. This rearrangement joins TRBV6-5 to TRBJ2-6, with TRBD2 as a possible D gene (5 bases). V dropped 2 bases and J dropped 0 bases, with 8 bases sitting between them. CDR1 is MNHEY, CDR2 SVGAGI, per germline. CDR3 length equals 16 residues. DNA for the CDR3: TGTGCCAGCAGTTACGGGGAGATCTCTGGGGCCAACGTCCTGACTTTC. Encoded protein: CASSYGEISGANVLTF.

The chain combines TRBV19 with TRBJ1-4, with a weak D call TRBD1 (5 bases). The CDR3 extends over 14 amino acids. Germline CDR1 and CDR2: LNHDA and SQIVND (reference sequence). Trimming removed 6 bases at V and 8 bases at J, with 16 bases between. CDR3 amino acids: CASSRLQGREKLFF. DNA of the CDR3: TGTGCCAGTAGCAGACTTCAGGGTAGAGAAAAACTGTTTTTT.

The CDR3 region has the DNA TGCGCCAGCAGCCAAGTGCTACGGACAGGGACGTCTGGAAACACCATATATTTT. Translation: CASSQVLRTGTSGNTIYF. V usage is TRBV4-1 and J usage is TRBJ1-3, with 8 bases aligning to TRBD1. V dropped 1 base and J dropped 1; count of bases not matched to a gene: 9. The CDR3 totals 18 residues. Germline V gives CDR1 MGHRA, CDR2 YSYEKL.

This chain uses TRBV7-9 with TRBJ2-3, with 13 bases lining up with TRBD2. V lost 5 bases and J lost 5; bases outside the gene matches: 7. Germline CDR1 is SEHNR and CDR2 is FQNEAQ (reference sequence). The CDR3 totals 16 residues. CDR3 region: CASSDEGLAGIDTQYF. Here the CDR3 DNA reads TGTGCCAGCAGCGACGAGGGACTAGCGGGAATAGATACGCAGTATTTT.